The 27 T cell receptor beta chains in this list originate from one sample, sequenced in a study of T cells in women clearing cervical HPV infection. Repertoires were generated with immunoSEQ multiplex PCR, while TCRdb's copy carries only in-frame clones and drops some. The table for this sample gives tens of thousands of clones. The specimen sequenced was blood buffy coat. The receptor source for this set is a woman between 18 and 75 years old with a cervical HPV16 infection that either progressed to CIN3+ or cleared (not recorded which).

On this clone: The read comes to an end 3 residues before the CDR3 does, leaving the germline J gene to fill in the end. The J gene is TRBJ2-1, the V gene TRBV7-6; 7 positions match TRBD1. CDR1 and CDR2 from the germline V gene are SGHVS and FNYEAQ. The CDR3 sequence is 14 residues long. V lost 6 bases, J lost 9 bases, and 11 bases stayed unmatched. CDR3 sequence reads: CASSHRDRLGEQFF. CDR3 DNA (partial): TGTGCCAGCAGTCACCGGGACAGATTGGGTGAG.

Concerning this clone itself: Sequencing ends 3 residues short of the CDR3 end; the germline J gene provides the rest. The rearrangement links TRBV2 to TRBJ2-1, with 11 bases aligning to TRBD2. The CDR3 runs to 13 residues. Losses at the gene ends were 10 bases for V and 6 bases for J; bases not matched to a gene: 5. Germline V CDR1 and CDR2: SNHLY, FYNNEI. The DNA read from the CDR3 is TGTGCCACACTAGCGGGAGATATCAATGAG. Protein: CATLAGDINE. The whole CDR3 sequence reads CATLAGDINEQFF.

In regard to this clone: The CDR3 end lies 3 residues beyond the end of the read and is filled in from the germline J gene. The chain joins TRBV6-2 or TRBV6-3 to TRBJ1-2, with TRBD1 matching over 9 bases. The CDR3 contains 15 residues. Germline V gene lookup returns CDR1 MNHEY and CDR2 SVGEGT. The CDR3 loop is CASSYSGTGLYDYTF. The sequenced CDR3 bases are TGTGCCAGCAGTTACTCCGGGACAGGGCTCTACGAC.

CDR3 bases read: TGTGCCAGCAGCTTAGCAGGACACAATGAC. It yields the protein CASSLAGHND. The full CDR3 reads CASSLAGHNDYTF. This chain connects TRBV7-9 to TRBJ1-2, with D possibly TRBD1 on 5 matching bases. The read halts 3 residues ahead of the CDR3 end, with the missing end drawn from the germline J gene. Per germline, CDR1 SEHNR and CDR2 FQNEAQ (reference sequence). CDR3 length: 13 residues. Complete variable domain (other parts from reference TRBV7-9 and TRBJ1-2): DTGVSQNPRHKITKRGQNVTFRCDPISEHNRLYWYRQTLGQGPEFLTYFQNEAQLEKSRLLSDRFSAERPKGSFSTLEIQRTEQGDSAMYLCASSLAGHNDYTFGSGTRLTVV.

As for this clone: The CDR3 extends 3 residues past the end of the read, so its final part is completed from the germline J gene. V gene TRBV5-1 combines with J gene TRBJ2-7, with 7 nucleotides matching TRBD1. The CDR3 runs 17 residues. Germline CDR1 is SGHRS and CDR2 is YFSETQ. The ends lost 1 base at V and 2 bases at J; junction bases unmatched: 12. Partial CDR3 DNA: TGCGCCAGCAGCTTGTCCCCCCCGAGACAGGGACCCTACGAG. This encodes CASSLSPPRQGPYE. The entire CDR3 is CASSLSPPRQGPYEQYF.

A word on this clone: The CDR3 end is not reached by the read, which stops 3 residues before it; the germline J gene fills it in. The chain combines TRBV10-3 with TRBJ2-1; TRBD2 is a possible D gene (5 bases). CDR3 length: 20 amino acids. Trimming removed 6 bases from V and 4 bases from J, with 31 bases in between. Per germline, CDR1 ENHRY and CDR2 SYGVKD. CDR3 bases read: TGTGCCATCAGCGACCAAGCGGCTGGAGGATCCCGTAGGAGGTACAATGAG. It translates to CAISDQAAGGSRRRYNE. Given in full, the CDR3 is CAISDQAAGGSRRRYNEQFF.

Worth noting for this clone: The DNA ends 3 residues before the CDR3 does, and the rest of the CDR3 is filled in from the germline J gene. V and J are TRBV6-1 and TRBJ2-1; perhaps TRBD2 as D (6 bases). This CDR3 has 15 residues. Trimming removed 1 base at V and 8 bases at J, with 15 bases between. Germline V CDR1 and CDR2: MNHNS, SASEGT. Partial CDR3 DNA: TGTGCCAGCAGTGAAGTTTATGTGGAGCGGGATGAG. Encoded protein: CASSEVYVERDE. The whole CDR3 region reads CASSEVYVERDEQFF.

CDR3 DNA, as far as it was read: TGTGCCAGCAGTGAATGGGCTAGCGGACCCTACGAG. It yields the protein CASSEWASGPYE. The whole CDR3 sequence is CASSEWASGPYEQYF. The V and J genes are TRBV2 and TRBJ2-7, with 7 bases aligning to TRBD2. The CDR3 is cut off 3 residues early in the read; its end comes from the germline J gene. The CDR3 consists of 15 residues. Germline values: CDR1 SNHLY, CDR2 FYNNEI. V lost 2 bases to trimming and J lost 2 bases; unmatched junction nucleotides: 6.

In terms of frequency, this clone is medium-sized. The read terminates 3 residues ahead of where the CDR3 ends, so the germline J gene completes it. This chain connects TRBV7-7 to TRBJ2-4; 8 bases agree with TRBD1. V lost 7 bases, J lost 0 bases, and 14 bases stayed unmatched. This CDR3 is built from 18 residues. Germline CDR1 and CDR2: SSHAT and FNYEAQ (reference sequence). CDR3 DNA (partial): TGTGCCAGCAACCCCAGGGGGCAGGAAAGGTTAGCCAAAAACATT. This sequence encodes CASNPRGQERLAKNI. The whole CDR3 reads CASNPRGQERLAKNIQYF.

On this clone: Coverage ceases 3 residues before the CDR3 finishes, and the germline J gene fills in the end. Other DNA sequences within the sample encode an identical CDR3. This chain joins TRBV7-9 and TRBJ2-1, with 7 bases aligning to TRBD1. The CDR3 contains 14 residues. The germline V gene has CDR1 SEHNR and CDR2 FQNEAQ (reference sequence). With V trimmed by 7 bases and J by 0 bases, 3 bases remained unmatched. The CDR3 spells CASMGDSSYNEQFF. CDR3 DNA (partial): TGTGCCAGCATGGGGGACAGCTCCTACAATGAG.

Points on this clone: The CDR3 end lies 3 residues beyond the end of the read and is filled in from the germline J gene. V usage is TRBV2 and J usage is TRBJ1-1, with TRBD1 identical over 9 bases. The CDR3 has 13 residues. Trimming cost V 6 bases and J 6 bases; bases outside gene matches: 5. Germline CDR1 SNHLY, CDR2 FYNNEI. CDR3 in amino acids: CASSGDRVAEAFF. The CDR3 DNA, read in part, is TGTGCCAGCAGCGGGGACAGGGTCGCTGAA.

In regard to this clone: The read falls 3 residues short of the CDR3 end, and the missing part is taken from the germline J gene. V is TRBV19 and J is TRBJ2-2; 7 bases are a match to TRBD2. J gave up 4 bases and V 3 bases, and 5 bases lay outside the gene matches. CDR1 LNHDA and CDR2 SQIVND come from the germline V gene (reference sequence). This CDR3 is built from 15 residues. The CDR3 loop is CASSISLAATGELFF. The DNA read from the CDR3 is TGTGCCAGTAGTATCTCGCTAGCGGCCACCGGGGAG.

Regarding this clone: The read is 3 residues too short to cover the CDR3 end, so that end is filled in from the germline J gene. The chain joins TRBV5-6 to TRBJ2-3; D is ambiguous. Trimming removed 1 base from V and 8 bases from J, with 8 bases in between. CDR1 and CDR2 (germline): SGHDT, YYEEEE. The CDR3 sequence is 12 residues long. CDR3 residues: CASSLQAGTQYF. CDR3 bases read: TGTGCCAGCAGCTTGCAGGCCGGTACG.

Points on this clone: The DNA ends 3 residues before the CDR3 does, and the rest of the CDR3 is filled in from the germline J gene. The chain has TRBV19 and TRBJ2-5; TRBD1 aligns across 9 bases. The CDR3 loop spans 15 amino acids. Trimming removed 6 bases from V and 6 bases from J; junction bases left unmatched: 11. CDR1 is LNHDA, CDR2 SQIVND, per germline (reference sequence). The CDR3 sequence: CASSTSEGQGKTQYF. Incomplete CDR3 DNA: TGTGCCAGTAGCACGAGTGAGGGACAGGGAAAGACC.

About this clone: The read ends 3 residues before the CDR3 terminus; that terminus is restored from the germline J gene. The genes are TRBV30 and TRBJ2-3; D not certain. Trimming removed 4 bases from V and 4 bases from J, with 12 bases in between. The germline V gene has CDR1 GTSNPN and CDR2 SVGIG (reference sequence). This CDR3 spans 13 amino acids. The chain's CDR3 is CAWNLRGPDTQYF. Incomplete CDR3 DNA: TGTGCCTGGAACCTCCGAGGTCCAGATACG.

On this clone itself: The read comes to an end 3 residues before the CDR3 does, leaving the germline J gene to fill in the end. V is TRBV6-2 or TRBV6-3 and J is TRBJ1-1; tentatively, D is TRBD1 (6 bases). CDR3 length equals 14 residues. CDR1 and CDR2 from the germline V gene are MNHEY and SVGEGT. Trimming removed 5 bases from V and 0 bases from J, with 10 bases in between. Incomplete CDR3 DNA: TGTGCCAGCAGTAAACAGGGCTTGAACACTGAA. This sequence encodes CASSKQGLNTE. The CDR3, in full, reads CASSKQGLNTEAFF.

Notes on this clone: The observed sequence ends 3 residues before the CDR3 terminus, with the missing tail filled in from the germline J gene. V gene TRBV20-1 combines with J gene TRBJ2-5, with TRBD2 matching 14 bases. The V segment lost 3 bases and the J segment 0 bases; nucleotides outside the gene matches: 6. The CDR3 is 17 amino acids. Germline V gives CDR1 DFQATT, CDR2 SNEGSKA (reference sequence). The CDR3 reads CSARIRTSGGYQETQYF. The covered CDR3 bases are TGCAGTGCTAGGATCCGGACTAGCGGGGGGTACCAAGAGACC.

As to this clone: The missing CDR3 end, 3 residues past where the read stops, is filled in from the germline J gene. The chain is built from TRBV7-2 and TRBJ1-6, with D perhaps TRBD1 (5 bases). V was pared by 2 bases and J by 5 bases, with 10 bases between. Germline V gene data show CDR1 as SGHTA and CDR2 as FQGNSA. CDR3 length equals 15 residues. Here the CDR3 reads CASSLRGIHNSPLHF. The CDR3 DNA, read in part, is TGTGCCAGCAGCTTACGGGGGATACATAATTCACCC.

CDR3 DNA, as far as it was read: TGTGCCAGCAGCTTAATGCCAGAAACTGGGGCCAACGTC. Its translation: CASSLMPETGANV. The CDR3 in its entirety is CASSLMPETGANVLTF. The chain joins TRBV7-3 to TRBJ2-6; the D is unclear. The CDR3 is cut off 3 residues early in the read; its end comes from the germline J gene. Germline values: CDR1 SGHTA, CDR2 FQGTGA. The germline V and J ends were trimmed by 1 base and 2 bases, with 9 bases remaining between them. The CDR3 consists of 16 residues.

CDR3 DNA, as far as it was read: TGCAGTGCTAGAGATGGATTCGGACAGGGTTTTCGTTCACCC. Amino acids: CSARDGFGQGFRSP. The entire CDR3 is CSARDGFGQGFRSPLHF. The V call is TRBV20-1, the J call TRBJ1-6, with TRBD1 matching 8 bases. The read finishes 3 residues shy of the CDR3 end, and the germline J gene is used to complete it. CDR1 and CDR2 (germline): DFQATT, SNEGSKA (reference sequence). The CDR3 totals 17 residues. The V gene end was trimmed by 0 bases and the J gene end by 9 bases; junction bases not matched to a gene: 13.

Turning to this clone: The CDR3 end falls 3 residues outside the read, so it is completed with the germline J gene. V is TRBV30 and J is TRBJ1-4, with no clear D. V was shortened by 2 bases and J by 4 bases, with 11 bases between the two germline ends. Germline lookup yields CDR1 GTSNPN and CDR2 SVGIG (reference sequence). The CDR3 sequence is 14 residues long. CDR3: CAWSPGLSNEKLFF. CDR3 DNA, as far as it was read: TGTGCCTGGAGTCCCGGACTGAGTAATGAAAAA.

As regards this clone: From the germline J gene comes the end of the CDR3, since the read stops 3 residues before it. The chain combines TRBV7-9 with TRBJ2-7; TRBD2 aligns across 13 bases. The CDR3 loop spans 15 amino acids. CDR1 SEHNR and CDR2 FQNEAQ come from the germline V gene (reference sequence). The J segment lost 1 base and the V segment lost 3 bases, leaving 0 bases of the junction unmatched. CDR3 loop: CASSLGLAGSYEQYF. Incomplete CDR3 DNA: TGTGCCAGCAGCTTGGGACTAGCGGGGTCCTACGAG. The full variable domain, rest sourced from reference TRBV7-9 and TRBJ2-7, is DTGVSQNPRHKITKRGQNVTFRCDPISEHNRLYWYRQTLGQGPEFLTYFQNEAQLEKSRLLSDRFSAERPKGSFSTLEIQRTEQGDSAMYLCASSLGLAGSYEQYFGPGTRLTVT.

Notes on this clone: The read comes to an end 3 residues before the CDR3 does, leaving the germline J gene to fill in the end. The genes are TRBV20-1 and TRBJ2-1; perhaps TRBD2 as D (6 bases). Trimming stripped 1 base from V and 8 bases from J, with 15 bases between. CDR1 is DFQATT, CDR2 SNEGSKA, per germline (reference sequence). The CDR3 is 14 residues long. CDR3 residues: CSARGGTWGDEQFF. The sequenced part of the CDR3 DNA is TGCAGTGCTAGAGGCGGGACTTGGGGGGATGAG.

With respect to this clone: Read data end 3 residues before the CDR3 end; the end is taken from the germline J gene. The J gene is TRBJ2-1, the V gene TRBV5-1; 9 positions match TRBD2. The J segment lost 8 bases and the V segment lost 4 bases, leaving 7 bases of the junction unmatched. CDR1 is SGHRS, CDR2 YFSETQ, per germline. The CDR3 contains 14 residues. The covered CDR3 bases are TGCGCCAGCAGCCCCGGCGGGGGGGCCGATGAG. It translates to CASSPGGGADE. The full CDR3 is CASSPGGGADEQFF.

The chain's CDR3 is CASSYRDRGGYEQYF. CDR3 bases read: TGTGCCAGCAGCTACCGGGACAGGGGCGGCTACGAG. The chain couples TRBV9 to TRBJ2-7, with TRBD1 matching 10 bases. The read finishes 3 residues shy of the CDR3 end, and the germline J gene is used to complete it. There are 15 residues in the CDR3. Looked up from germline, CDR1 is SGDLS and CDR2 is YYNGEE. V was pared by 4 bases and J by 3 bases, with 7 bases of the junction left unmatched.

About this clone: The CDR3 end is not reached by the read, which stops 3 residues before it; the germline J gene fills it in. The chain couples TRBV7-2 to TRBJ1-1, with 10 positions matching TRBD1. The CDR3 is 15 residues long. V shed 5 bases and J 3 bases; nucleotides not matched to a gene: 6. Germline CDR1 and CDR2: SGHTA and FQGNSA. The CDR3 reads CASSPDRGLDTEAFF. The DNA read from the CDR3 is TGTGCCAGCAGCCCCGACAGGGGGCTCGACACTGAA.

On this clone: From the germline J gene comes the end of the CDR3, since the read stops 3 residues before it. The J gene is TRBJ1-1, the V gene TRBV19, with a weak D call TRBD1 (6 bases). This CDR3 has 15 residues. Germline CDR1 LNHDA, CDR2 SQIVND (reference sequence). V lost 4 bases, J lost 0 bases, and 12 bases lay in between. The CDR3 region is CASSTGQLMNTEAFF. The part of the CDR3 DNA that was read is TGTGCCAGTAGTACGGGACAACTAATGAACACTGAA.